Presented here are 5 T cell receptor beta chains from one specimen sequenced in a study of technical replicates of blood from several donors. Only in-frame clones appear in the TCRdb table, and some are missing; sequencing was by immunoSEQ multiplex PCR. Of some 80,000 clones detected, about 91% appear once; the ten largest clones hold around 0.3%. Sequenced sample: T cells isolated from PBMCs. Every receptor here comes from a human donor in good health.

The gene calls are TRBV19 and TRBJ2-3; 7 bases fit TRBD1. The CDR3 runs to 13 residues. Trimming at V came to 6 bases and at J to 3 bases, leaving 3 bases not matched to a gene. The V gene's germline CDR1 is LNHDA and CDR2 SQIVND (reference sequence). The CDR3 DNA sequence: TGTGCCAGTAGGGGGACAGATACAGATACGCAGTATTTT. Translation gives CASRGTDTDTQYF. Looking up the rest from reference TRBV19 and TRBJ2-3 gives the full variable domain: DGGITQSPKYLFRKEGQNVTLSCEQNLNHDAMYWYRQDPGQGLRLIYYSQIVNDFQKGDIAEGYSVSREKKESFPLTVTSAQKNPTAFYLCASRGTDTDTQYFGPGTRLTVL.

V gene TRBV30 combines with J gene TRBJ1-6, with D unresolved. Trimming stripped 2 bases from V and 5 bases from J, with 7 bases between. This CDR3 is built from 13 residues. Germline-derived CDR1 and CDR2 are GTSNPN and SVGIG (reference sequence). The CDR3 DNA reads TGTGCCTGGAGTAGCAGGAATAATTCACCCCTCCACTTT. Translating gives CAWSSRNNSPLHF. The whole variable domain, filled in from reference TRBV30 and TRBJ1-6, reads SQTIHQWPATLVQPVGSPLSLECTVEGTSNPNLYWYRQAAGRGLQLLFYSVGIGQISSEVPQNLSASRPQDRQFILSSKKLLLSDSGFYLCAWSSRNNSPLHFGNGTRLTVT.

The CDR3 loop reads CASRDLGDTQYF. CDR3 coding DNA: TGTGCCAGCAGGGACTTGGGGGATACGCAGTATTTT. The V call is TRBV6-1, the J call TRBJ2-3; a possible D gene is TRBD2 (5 bases). Germline loops: CDR1 MNHNS, CDR2 SASEGT. Between the trimmed V and J ends, which lost 6 bases and 6 bases, there was a span of 10 bases. The CDR3 has 12 residues.

J is TRBJ2-7 and V is TRBV27; TRBD2 agrees at 10 bases. There are 16 residues in the CDR3. V was clipped by 3 bases and J by 4 bases; unmatched bases: 9. Germline CDR1 MNHEY, CDR2 SMNVEV (reference sequence). CDR3 sequence reads: CASSLGRTSGTYEQYF. CDR3 nucleotides: TGTGCCAGCAGTTTGGGAAGGACTAGCGGAACTTACGAGCAGTACTTC.

J is TRBJ2-5 and V is TRBV14; 9 nucleotides align to TRBD2. The trim removed 0 bases at V and 4 bases at J, leaving 9 bases unmatched. The CDR3 length is 17 residues. The germline V gene encodes CDR1 SGHDN and CDR2 FVKESK. In DNA form, the CDR3 reads TGTGCCAGCAGCCAAGACCGCGGGGGGGCCGGTGGAGAGACCCAGTACTTC. Protein product: CASSQDRGGAGGETQYF.